The T cell receptor (beta chain) under discussion was sequenced for a study of cytomegalovirus exposure and HLA in healthy donors. Note on this clone: No antigen is known for it.

V dropped 0 bases and J dropped 6; count of bases not matched to a gene: 1. The CDR3 loop spans 15 amino acids. CDR1 and CDR2 from the germline V gene are LGHNA and YNFKEQ. Whole-study results and caveats: The authors considered a cluster of highly shared sequence variants likely to be a sequencing artifact. The presence/absence work took it that sequencing depth was about the same across donors.

A multiplex PCR was run with 60 Vbeta primers and 13 Jbeta primers. The repertoire was sequenced with immunoSEQ multiplex PCR; TCRdb's copy has only in-frame clones and lacks some. The repertoire holds 85,000 to 120,000 clones, under 80% seen once, with 5% to 7% in the top ten. The sequence came from a woman aged 45-60 years in good health and CMV-seropositive. Sequencing was performed on PBMCs. The chain couples TRBV4-2 to TRBJ2-3; 12 bases agree with TRBD2. CDR3 in amino acids: CASSQEGLAGDTQYF. CDR3 DNA sequence: TGTGCCAGCAGCCAAGAAGGACTAGCGGGGGATACGCAGTATTTT.